This TCR beta chain derives from a study of shared clonotypes between healthy human individuals. This clone was detected only once. Looked up from germline, CDR1 is LNHDA and CDR2 is SQIVND (reference sequence). Losses at the gene ends were 3 bases for V and 3 bases for J; bases not matched to a gene: 5. The CDR3 is made up of 15 amino acids. TCRdb keeps only in-frame clones here, not all; method: immunoSEQ multiplex PCR. The table has roughly 500,000 clones, around 73% seen once; the top ten hold 12%. Sequencing input: PBMCs. This TCR came from a woman aged 40-49 years in good health. Some clones in this sample may be carry-over from other donors' samples. V usage is TRBV19 and J usage is TRBJ2-7; 10 nucleotides line up with TRBD1. The CDR3 coding sequence is TGTGCCAGTAGTATGGGGGACAGGGGCTTCTACGAGCAGTACTTC. It specifies CASSMGDRGFYEQYF.